These 2 T cell receptor beta chains share one sample of origin, sequenced in a study of STAT5B mutations in CD4+ large granular lymphocyte leukemia (dated by TCRdb to the early 2020s). Library generation was performed with the immunoSEQ multiplex PCR assay. As stored in TCRdb, this immuneACCESS dataset retains in-frame rearrangements with V and J assigned. A fraction of the clones does not appear; measured against another copy, unresolved V genes explain less than half of the discrepancy, and the remainder lacks a known reason. In all, the sample holds approximately 49,000 clones, and roughly three quarters of those were seen once. Clones ranked in the top ten supply over 1.5% of the sample. Source material: CD4+ T cells from blood buffy coats. The receptor source for this set is a human donor in good health.

The V gene is TRBV27, the J gene TRBJ2-5; the D is unclear. Trimming took off 2 bases at V and 5 bases at J, with 9 bases between the two ends. The germline CDR1 and CDR2 sequences are MNHEY and SMNVEV (reference sequence). The CDR3 runs 13 residues. The CDR3 region has the DNA TGTGCCAGCAGTTTAGGCACGGGTGAGACCCAGTACTTC. Amino acid sequence: CASSLGTGETQYF.

V is TRBV5-1 and J is TRBJ1-6, with D maybe TRBD1 (5 bases). Germline V gene data show CDR1 as SGHRS and CDR2 as YFSETQ. This CDR3 has 14 amino acids. V gave up 4 bases and J gave up 9 bases, with 14 bases separating them. The CDR3 sequence: CASSTGMRASPLHF. CDR3 nucleotide sequence: TGCGCCAGCAGCACAGGTATGCGGGCTTCACCCCTCCACTTT.